What follows is one T cell receptor beta chain and its context. Its antigen is not known. Per germline, CDR1 DFQATT and CDR2 SNEGSKA (reference sequence). The V gene end was trimmed by 3 bases and the J gene end by 8 bases; junction bases not matched to a gene: 10. There are 15 residues in the CDR3. These data originate in a study of T cells in Graves' hyperthyroidism and ophthalmopathy. Template material for amplifying TCR beta CDR3 regions consisted of RNA transcripts. RT-PCR in the first round (using the HTBI primer set) targeted the TCR CDR3. MiXCR, run by TCRdb on the multiplex PCR reads, gives a single entry per CDR3 protein. Of about 250,000 distinct CDR3 sequences in the sample, about 20% were seen once. Points from the study as a whole: Researchers report that a 13 V-J model separated ophthalmopathy from stable hyperthyroidism.

V gene TRBV20-1 combines with J gene TRBJ2-1; 10 nucleotides match TRBD2. Sample: blood. The TCR originated in a man aged 25-45 years with Graves' ophthalmopathy. The CDR3 region is CSASRASGRAHEQFF. The CDR3 DNA is TGCAGTGCTAGTCGAGCTAGCGGGAGAGCCCATGAGCAGTTCTTC.